A single T cell receptor beta chain is shown here with its context. It lacks a known antigen. Base quality data are lacking; no much larger clone is found one base away. There are 15 amino acids in the CDR3, from cysteine to phenylalanine inclusive. CDR3 DNA is the only sequence kept; it has 45 bases, read in frame from the first base. Trimming accounts for 2 bases at V and 0 bases at J, while the number of junction bases matched to no gene is 2. Looking up the germline V gene yields CDR1 LGHNA and CDR2 YSLEER. The sample comes from a study of blood T cell repertoires in COVID-19 (TCRdb year 2020). For the wider study: Samples from collaborators originated in the United States, Italy and Spain and spanned both the acute and convalescent phases of COVID-19. A freely available public database, intended as a resource for researchers studying the immune response to SARS-CoV-2, is where the repertoires were released. Where available, HLA class I and class II types were taken from metadata supplied by the sample provider and were not determined by assay-based typing. The prospective study material was composed of cDNA or gDNA derived from T cells, B-cell-depleted T cells, or PBMCs. A de-identified subject ID, COVID-19 status, age in years and sex were almost always included in the sample metadata. The samples were drawn from the first 160 participants of the ongoing ImmuneRACE study and from 1,200 or so subjects provided by 6 global collaborators. Subjects who had been exposed to COVID-19, were actively infected with it, or had recovered from it provided the deeply sampled blood TCRbeta repertoires that made up the dataset. What the study reported, not specific to this receptor: The amount of clinical and demographic metadata varied by source and participant and was provided uncurated.

The immunoSEQ Assay, a bias-controlled multiplex PCR, was used to amplify TCRbeta CDR3 regions from genomic DNA. The published analysis was carried out like this. Nucleated cell counts per sample were estimated from amplification of reference gene primers within the assay. Sequence reads were collapsed and filtered to measure the absolute abundance of every unique TCRbeta CDR3 rearrangement. For each sample, productive Simpson clonality was calculated as the square root of Simpson's diversity index across productive rearrangements. Entries here come from immuneACCESS through TCRdb and include only in-frame sequences with V and J called. Some clones fail to appear in such tables; in the studies checked, an unresolved V gene covers under half of the shortfall, and the cause of the remainder is unknown. V, J and clone size derive from that table, while D and trimming were established from the DNA sequence. Across this sample there are roughly 170,000 clones, with more than 85% seen only once. Clones ranked in the top ten supply less than 3% of the sample.

The collaborating institutions used their own protocols to collect whole blood in K2EDTA tubes. For TCRbeta analysis, collaborators shipped samples as frozen whole blood, isolated PBMCs, or DNA extracted from either of those sample types. This receptor was obtained from a man in his forties with active or convalescent COVID-19. The specimen was peripheral blood. The V gene is TRBV4-3 and the J gene is TRBJ2-3; TRBD1 lines up with 7 middle nucleotides. The CDR3: CASSQTGASTDTQYF. The bases read TGCGCCAGCAGCCAAACAGGGGCAAGCACAGATACGCAGTATTTT.